This is a list of T cell receptor beta chains from one sample in a study of graft-versus-host responses after intestinal transplantation. Measured with immunoSEQ multiplex PCR; TCRdb has only the in-frame clones, and not every one. The table includes some 100,000 clones, 90% to 95% detected once. These receptors' antigens are unknown. The sample here was unstimulated CD8+ T cells sorted from spleen or lymph node cells, taken before transplant. All receptors derive from a human donor who was the organ donor for an intestinal transplant. Both conserved end residues are part of each CDR3. D genes are given only for firm matches. Some rows mark clone size as missing; the rest say once, few, many or name a class of expanded clone.

TRBJ2-1 | TRBD2 | TRBV27 | - | CASSQSLAGYYNEQFF | TGTGCCAGCAGTCAGTCTTTAGCGGGGTACTACAATGAGCAGTTCTTC
TRBJ2-7 | - | TRBV13 | - | CASSFAGSVDGPYEQYF | TGTGCCAGCAGCTTTGCAGGTAGTGTTGACGGCCCCTACGAGCAGTACTTC
TRBJ1-1 | TRBD1 | TRBV5-1 | - | CASSVLQGEAFF | TGCGCCAGCAGCGTCTTACAGGGGGAAGCTTTCTTT
TRBJ2-1 | TRBD2 | TRBV6-1 | once | CASSGVAGGYNEQFF | TGTGCCAGCAGTGGGGTAGCGGGAGGCTACAATGAGCAGTTCTTC
TRBJ1-1 | TRBD1 | TRBV14 | - | CASSQEGPDRGEFRHTEAFF | TGTGCCAGCAGCCAAGAAGGGCCGGACAGGGGCGAATTCAGACACACTGAAGCTTTCTTT
TRBJ2-7 | - | TRBV11-3 | - | CASSLDPRSPVLREQYF | TGTGCCAGCAGCTTAGATCCCCGGTCCCCGGTACTACGGGAGCAGTACTTC
TRBJ2-1 | - | TRBV7-9 | - | CASIRLSGSYNEQFF | TGTGCCAGCATCCGACTAAGCGGATCCTACAATGAGCAGTTCTTC
TRBJ2-3 | TRBD2 | TRBV27 | - | CATTGTSGSRGADTQYF | TGTGCCACCACCGGGACTAGCGGGAGTAGAGGGGCAGATACGCAGTATTTT
TRBJ2-7 | TRBD2 | TRBV7-9 | - | CASSRLAGDYYEQYF | TGTGCCAGCAGCCGACTAGCGGGGGATTATTACGAGCAGTACTTC
TRBJ2-7 | TRBD1 | TRBV11-3 | - | CASSSYRGPYEQYF | TGTGCCAGCAGCTCGTACAGGGGGCCCTACGAGCAGTACTTC
TRBJ1-6 | - | TRBV9 | - | CASSDPSTPNSPLHF | TGTGCCAGCAGCGATCCGAGTACTCCGAATTCACCCCTCCACTTT
TRBJ1-2 | - | TRBV5-8 | - | CASSVGLANGYTF | TGTGCCAGCAGCGTGGGACTTGCGAATGGCTACACCTTC
TRBJ2-3 | TRBD2 | TRBV9 | - | CASSVLAGPGDTQYF | TGTGCCAGCAGCGTTTTAGCGGGGCCGGGTGATACGCAGTATTTT
TRBJ1-1 | - | TRBV18 | - | CASSPHGGFGEAFF | TGTGCCAGCTCACCACATGGCGGTTTCGGTGAAGCTTTCTTT
TRBJ2-2 | - | TRBV6-6 | - | CASSPSGELFF | TGTGCCAGCAGTCCGTCCGGGGAGCTGTTTTTT
TRBJ1-1 | TRBD1 | TRBV19 | - | CASSIAARGLYYTEAFF | TGTGCCAGTAGTATAGCTGCCAGGGGGTTGTATTACACTGAAGCTTTCTTT
TRBJ2-2 | TRBD1 | TRBV28 | - | CASSSSRDREAGELFF | TGTGCCAGCAGTTCATCCCGGGACAGGGAGGCCGGGGAGCTGTTTTTT